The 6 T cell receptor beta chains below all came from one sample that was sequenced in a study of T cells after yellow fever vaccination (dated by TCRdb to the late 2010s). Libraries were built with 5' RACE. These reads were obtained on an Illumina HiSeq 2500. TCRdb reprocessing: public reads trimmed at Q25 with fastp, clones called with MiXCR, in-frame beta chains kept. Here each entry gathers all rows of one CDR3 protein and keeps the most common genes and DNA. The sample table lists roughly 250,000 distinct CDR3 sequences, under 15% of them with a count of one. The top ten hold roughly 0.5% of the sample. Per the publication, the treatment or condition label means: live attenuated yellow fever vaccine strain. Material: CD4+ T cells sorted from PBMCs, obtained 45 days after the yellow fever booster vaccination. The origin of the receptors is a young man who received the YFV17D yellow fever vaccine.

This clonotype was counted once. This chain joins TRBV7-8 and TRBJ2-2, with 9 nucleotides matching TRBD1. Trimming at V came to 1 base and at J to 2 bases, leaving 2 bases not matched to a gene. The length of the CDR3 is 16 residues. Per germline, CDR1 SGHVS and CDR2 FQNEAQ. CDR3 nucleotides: TGTGCCAGCAGCTTAGGGACAGGGGTTAACACCGGGGAGCTGTTTTTT. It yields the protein CASSLGTGVNTGELFF.

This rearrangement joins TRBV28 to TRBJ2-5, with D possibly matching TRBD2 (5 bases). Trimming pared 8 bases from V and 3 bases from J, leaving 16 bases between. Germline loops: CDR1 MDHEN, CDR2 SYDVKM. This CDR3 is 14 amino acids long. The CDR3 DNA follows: TGTGCCAGCGGCGAGGGTCCCCAAAAAGAGACCCAGTACTTC. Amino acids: CASGEGPQKETQYF.

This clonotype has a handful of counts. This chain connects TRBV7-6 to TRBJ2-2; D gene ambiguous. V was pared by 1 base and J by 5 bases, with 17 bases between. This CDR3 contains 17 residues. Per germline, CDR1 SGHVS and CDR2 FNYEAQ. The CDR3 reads CASSLDRPPRRTGELFF. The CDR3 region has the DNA TGTGCCAGCAGCTTAGATCGACCGCCGCGGCGGACCGGGGAGCTGTTTTTT.

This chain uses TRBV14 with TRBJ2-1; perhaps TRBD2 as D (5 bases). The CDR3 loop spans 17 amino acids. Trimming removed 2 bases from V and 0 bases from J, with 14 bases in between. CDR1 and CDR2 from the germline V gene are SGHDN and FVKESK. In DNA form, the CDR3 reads TGTGCCAGCAGCCAAAGAGTCCGAGGGAGCTCCTACAATGAGCAGTTCTTC. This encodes CASSQRVRGSSYNEQFF.

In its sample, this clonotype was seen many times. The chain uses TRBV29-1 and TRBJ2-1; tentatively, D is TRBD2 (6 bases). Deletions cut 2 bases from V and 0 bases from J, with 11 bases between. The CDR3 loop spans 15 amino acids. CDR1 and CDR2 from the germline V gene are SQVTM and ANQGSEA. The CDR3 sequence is CSVELGLSSYNEQFF. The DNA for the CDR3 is TGCAGCGTTGAATTGGGACTTAGCTCCTACAATGAGCAGTTCTTC.

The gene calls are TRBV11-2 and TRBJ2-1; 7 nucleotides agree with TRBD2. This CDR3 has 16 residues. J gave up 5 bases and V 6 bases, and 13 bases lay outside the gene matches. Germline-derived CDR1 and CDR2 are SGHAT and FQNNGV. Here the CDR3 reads CASRPTSGAQHNEQFF. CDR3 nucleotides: TGTGCCAGCAGACCGACCAGCGGGGCCCAACACAATGAGCAGTTCTTC.